This T cell receptor (beta chain) was recovered during a study of sequential checkpoint blockade in melanoma. In the study overall: Randomization was 1:1 between first-line nivolumab→ipilimumab and ipilimumab→nivolumab. Maintenance nivolumab came after either treatment sequence.

TCRdb's copy holds only in-frame clones and misses some; the assay was immunoSEQ multiplex PCR. The sample gives over 10,000 clones, roughly 65% of which show up once; 20% to 25% is in the top ten. CDR1 is ENHRY, CDR2 SYGVKD, per germline. V shed 10 bases, J shed 5 bases, and the junction held 7 bases outside the gene matches. The CDR3 runs 14 residues. Regarding treatment: randomized to nivolumab then ipilimumab (arm A) or the reverse (arm B). Patients had received no earlier DNA-damaging chemotherapy. PBMC sorting kept live CD3+CD8+ cells without CD19 or CD56. The material was CD8+ T cells sorted from blood (inferred from file names), obtained from a patient given nivolumab and ipilimumab in sequence. This chain links TRBV10-3 with TRBJ2-1; 11 nucleotides match TRBD2. This sequence was found in a human donor with melanoma. The DNA of the CDR3 is TGTGCCACCACTAGCGGGAGCGCCCACAATGAGCAGTTCTTC. As protein: CATTSGSAHNEQFF.